This T cell receptor beta chain was found in a study of blood T cell repertoires in COVID-19. Study details: Samples of COVID-19 (acute and convalescent) were obtained from the United States, Italy and Spain. PBMCs, B-cell-depleted T cells, or T cells provided the cDNA or gDNA that made up the material.

Cohort allocation depended upon clinical history that participants reported. Resolution of symptoms, clearance, or two negative PCRs was present in recovered Cohort 3 donors. The germline V and J ends were trimmed by 5 bases and 5 bases, with 13 bases remaining between them. The CDR3 consists of 13 residues. Germline CDR1 and CDR2: MNHNY and SVGAGI (reference sequence). Some clones are missing from TCRdb's copy, which holds only in-frame ones; the method was immunoSEQ multiplex PCR. This sample has around 160,000 clones, with 80% found just once. The V and J genes are TRBV6-6 and TRBJ2-7; possible D gene TRBD1, 6 bases. This sequence originates from a woman aged 60 to 75 who had recovered from COVID-19. The sample taken for sequencing was PBMCs or T cells enriched from blood (not recorded which). The DNA for the CDR3 is TGTGCCAGCAGTACCCCGGGACACAACGAGCAGTACTTC. Protein sequence: CASSTPGHNEQYF.